The table lists the clone carrying this T cell receptor beta chain with a few counts. Library preparation tagged each individual cDNA molecule with a unique molecular identifier. From the RACE reads, TCRdb called clonotypes with MiXCR, one entry per CDR3 protein. The table has over 300,000 distinct CDR3 sequences, 5.1% seen once. These data are taken from a study of human T cells and chemical hapten exposure. Study at large: While the approximately 23-week study was under way, patients received diphenylcyclopropenone on the scalp every week.

Time point of the sample: pre-sensitization, week 0. Treatment noted: therapeutic diphenylcyclopropenone sensitization with weekly scalp DPC. It was from unfractionated whole blood that total RNA was extracted. The trim removed 6 bases at V and 5 bases at J, leaving 5 bases unmatched. Germline loops: CDR1 SQVTM, CDR2 ANQGSEA. The CDR3 totals 12 residues. The receptor was isolated from a woman aged 45-60 years with alopecia areata. Some clones in this sample may be carry-over from other donors' samples. The chain recombines TRBV29-1 with TRBJ2-3; the match to TRBD1 covers 7 bases. The specimen comprised whole blood, sampled in connection with sensitization to the hapten diphenylcyclopropenone (DPC). Here the CDR3 reads CSVDRVGDTQYF. CDR3 in DNA: TGCAGCGTCGACAGGGTAGGAGATACGCAGTATTTT.